Sequencing of this TCR beta chain was carried out in a study of T cell responses to AZD1222 COVID-19 vaccine. Whole-study results and caveats: Two AZD1222 doses significantly raised spike-specific TCR breadth and depth over controls. Along spike, vaccine-associated CD4 TCRs were found throughout, with dominance at 160-218 and 743-854. Clonal diversity was possibly underestimated, and the donors were mostly white British, with more females. The reported proportion of spike-specific TCRs targeting unmutated variant regions was nearly half.

Regarding this clone: Its antigen is currently unknown.

TCRdb keeps only in-frame clones here, not all; method: immunoSEQ multiplex PCR. The repertoire holds 130,000 to 150,000 clones, with around 90% as singletons. The starting material was peripheral blood, obtained 28 days after the second dose of the MenACWY control vaccine. The receptor was isolated from an adult who received the MenACWY meningococcal vaccine as a control.

Here the CDR3 reads CASSLEVEDTQYF. Here the CDR3 DNA reads TGTGCCAGCAGCTTAGAGGTCGAAGATACGCAGTATTTT. The gene calls are TRBV13 and TRBJ2-3; D is ambiguous. This CDR3 spans 13 amino acids. Germline V gene lookup returns CDR1 PRHDT and CDR2 FYEKMQ (reference sequence). With 1 base removed from V and 5 bases from J, the gap between germline ends came to 7 bases.